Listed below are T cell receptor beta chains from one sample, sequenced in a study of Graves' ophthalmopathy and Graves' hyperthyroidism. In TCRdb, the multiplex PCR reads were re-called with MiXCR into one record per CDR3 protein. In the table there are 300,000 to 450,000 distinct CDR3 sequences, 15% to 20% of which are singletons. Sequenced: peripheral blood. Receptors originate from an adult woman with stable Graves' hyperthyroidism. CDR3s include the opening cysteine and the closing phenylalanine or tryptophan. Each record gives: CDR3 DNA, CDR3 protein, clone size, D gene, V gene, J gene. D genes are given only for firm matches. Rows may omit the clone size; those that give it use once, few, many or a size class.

TGCAGTGCTAGCGACTGGCTCTCGAACACCGGGGAGCTGTTTTTT	CSASDWLSNTGELFF	many	NA	TRBV20-1	TRBJ2-2
TGTGCCAGTAGTCCCCACTTTGACAGGGGTACTGAAGCTTTCTTT	CASSPHFDRGTEAFF	NA	TRBD1	TRBV19	TRBJ1-1
TGTGCCAGCGGACAGGGGCCAGATACGCAGTATTTT	CASGQGPDTQYF	NA	TRBD1	TRBV27	TRBJ2-3
TGTGCCAGCAGTTTAAGTTATTGGGGCGAAGCTTTCTTT	CASSLSYWGEAFF	NA	NA	TRBV12-3/TRBV12-4	TRBJ1-1
TGTGCCAGCAGCTCCCACCCCCGGGGACTAGCAGACGCGAACACCGGGGAGCTGTTTTTT	CASSSHPRGLADANTGELFF	many	TRBD2	TRBV7-1	TRBJ2-2
TGTGCCAGCAGCCAGGCATCGCTAGCTCGCTACGAGCAGTACTTC	CASSQASLARYEQYF	NA	NA	TRBV3-1	TRBJ2-7
TGCAGTGCTAAGAACGGCAGGGGGAACACCGGGGAGCTGTTTTTT	CSAKNGRGNTGELFF	many	NA	TRBV20-1	TRBJ2-2
TGCGCCAGCAGCTCGAGGGGATTAATCTACGAGCAGTACTTC	CASSSRGLIYEQYF	many	NA	TRBV5-1	TRBJ2-7
TGCGCCAGCAGCCAACTAGTTTCAGTGACTTCCTACGAGCAGTACTTC	CASSQLVSVTSYEQYF	NA	NA	TRBV4-1	TRBJ2-7
TGTGCCAGTAGTTTGTCGAGGGACAATGAGCAGTTCTTC	CASSLSRDNEQFF	few	NA	TRBV19	TRBJ2-1
TGTGCCACCATCGACACGTCAGGGTACAATTCACCCCTCCACTTT	CATIDTSGYNSPLHF	NA	NA	TRBV15	TRBJ1-6
TGTGCCAGCAGTTTTGCCCTGGGAGCTTTCTTT	CASSFALGAFF	many	NA	TRBV12-3/TRBV12-4	TRBJ1-1
TGTGCCAGCCAAGACAGCCTTAACACTGAAGCTTTCTTT	CASQDSLNTEAFF	NA	NA	TRBV18	TRBJ1-1
TGCAGTGCTAGAGATACGGGGGGGCCTGGAGAGCAGTACTTC	CSARDTGGPGEQYF	NA	TRBD2	TRBV20-1	TRBJ2-7
TGTGCCAGTAGCGGTGGGGCAGCGAACACCGGGGAGCTGTTTTTT	CASSGGAANTGELFF	many	NA	TRBV19	TRBJ2-2
TGTGCCAGCACCTTCGGGTTAGGTCAGCCCCAGCATTTT	CASTFGLGQPQHF	NA	NA	TRBV6-2/TRBV6-3	TRBJ1-5